One sample yielded the 18 T cell receptor beta chains listed below, sequenced in a study of response to subunit inactivated influenza vaccine. TCRdb reanalysed the RT-PCR reads using MiXCR and keeps one entry per CDR3 protein. The data contain some 640,000 distinct CDR3 sequences, over 11% of them singletons. The material was PBMCs from blood, obtained about 14 days before vaccination. Receptor source: a man between 50 and 59 years old who received an inactivated influenza vaccine.

There are many counts of this clonotype. The rearrangement links TRBV5-5 to TRBJ2-7; D remains ambiguous. Trimming took 1 base from V and 2 from J, leaving 7 bases between them. The CDR3 is 13 residues long. Per germline, CDR1 SGHKS and CDR2 YYEKEE (reference sequence). The CDR3 spells CASSLIGAYEQYF. CDR3 DNA sequence: TGTGCCAGCAGCTTGATTGGGGCCTACGAGCAGTACTTC.

A note on this clonotype: This may be a read error: a much more frequent sequence differs by one nucleotide. J is TRBJ2-3 and V is TRBV18; no definite D call. The CDR3 contains 15 residues. The germline V gene encodes CDR1 KGHSH and CDR2 LQKENI. V was shortened by 3 bases and J by 4 bases, with 14 bases between the two germline ends. The CDR3 DNA sequence: TGTGCCAGCTCACCTCAAGGGATTAGCCCAGATACGCAGTATTTT. Amino acids: CASSPQGISPDTQYF.

This sequence joins TRBV27 and TRBJ2-1; D is uncertain. The CDR3 loop spans 15 amino acids. Trimming removed 6 bases from V and 4 bases from J, with 16 bases in between. Germline lookup yields CDR1 MNHEY and CDR2 SMNVEV (reference sequence). CDR3 in DNA: TGTGCCAGCAGACCGTCGGTATTCCCTTACAATGAGCAGTTCTTC. Translation gives CASRPSVFPYNEQFF.

The rearrangement uses TRBV5-1 and TRBJ1-4; D unresolved. The V end lost 2 bases, the J end lost 3 bases, and 11 bases lay between the germline ends. CDR3 length equals 15 residues. CDR1 and CDR2 from the germline V gene are SGHRS and YFSETQ. Here the CDR3 reads CASSFYQDANEKLFF. The DNA for the CDR3 is TGCGCCAGCAGCTTCTACCAGGACGCTAATGAAAAACTGTTTTTT.

The V and J genes are TRBV4-1 and TRBJ2-4; 9 nucleotides align to TRBD2. With 4 bases clipped from V and 0 bases from J, the junction kept 13 bases outside the gene matches. Germline-derived CDR1 and CDR2 are MGHRA and YSYEKL. The CDR3 consists of 19 residues. The CDR3: CASSRTLAGLSLAKNIQYF. CDR3 nucleotide sequence: TGCGCCAGCAGCCGTACACTAGCGGGCCTTTCACTAGCCAAAAACATTCAGTACTTC.

There are many counts of this clonotype. This chain uses TRBV5-6 with TRBJ1-5, with D unresolved. This CDR3 has 14 amino acids. Looked up from germline, CDR1 is SGHDT and CDR2 is YYEEEE. Trimming shortened V by 2 bases and J by 2 bases, and 8 bases separated the two germline ends. The CDR3 DNA reads TGTGCCAGCAGCTTCTCTGGGGGCAATCAGCCCCAGCATTTT. Translation gives CASSFSGGNQPQHF.

The chain carries TRBV12-3 or TRBV12-4 and TRBJ1-6; D is uncertain. V lost 3 bases to trimming and J lost 9 bases, with 9 bases between them. This CDR3 comprises 13 residues. In DNA, the CDR3 is TGTGCCAGCAGTTTGGGCACCATTTCACCCCTCCACTTT. This gives the protein CASSLGTISPLHF.

This clonotype was observed a few times. The CDR3: CASSLWGQGSYNEQFF. The CDR3 DNA reads TGTGCCAGCAGTTTATGGGGACAGGGCTCCTACAATGAGCAGTTCTTC. The V gene is TRBV27, the J gene TRBJ2-1, with 9 positions matching TRBD1. The ends lost 1 base at V and 0 bases at J; junction bases unmatched: 1. This CDR3 region has 16 residues. CDR1 and CDR2 (germline): MNHEY, SMNVEV (reference sequence).

This clonotype appeared a few times. V and J are TRBV12-3 or TRBV12-4 and TRBJ2-2; 7 positions match TRBD1. Trimming cost V 6 bases and J 3 bases; bases outside gene matches: 4. There are 14 residues in the CDR3. The CDR3 DNA follows: TGTGCCAGCAGCTATGGGACAGACACCGGGGAGCTGTTTTTT. Translation: CASSYGTDTGELFF.

This clonotype was seen repeatedly, ten times or more. The V and J genes are TRBV12-3 or TRBV12-4 and TRBJ1-1, with 8 positions matching TRBD1. The CDR3 covers 14 residues. J lost 3 bases, V lost 5 bases, and 5 bases had no gene match. CDR3 residues: CASSNGQGYTEAFF. Here the CDR3 DNA reads TGTGCCAGCAGTAATGGACAGGGCTACACTGAAGCTTTCTTT.

The chain carries TRBV12-3 or TRBV12-4 and TRBJ2-5; D remains ambiguous. Deletions cut 9 bases from V and 5 bases from J, with 19 bases between. The CDR3 is made up of 14 amino acids. The CDR3 sequence is CASNRTPNSETQYF. The CDR3 nucleotides are TGTGCCAGTAATAGGACCCCGAACTCTGAGACCCAGTACTTC.

This clonotype was recorded many times. This sequence joins TRBV7-2 and TRBJ2-3, with TRBD2 matching over 14 bases. Germline CDR1 reads SGHTA; CDR2 reads FQGNSA. J was trimmed by 4 bases and V by 5 bases; bases with no gene match: 5. The CDR3 totals 16 residues. CDR3 in DNA: TGTGCCAGCAGCCCGCGACTAGCGGGGGGGCCAGATACGCAGTATTTT. Protein sequence: CASSPRLAGGPDTQYF.

The chain carries TRBV5-4 and TRBJ1-1; 8 bases match TRBD1. There are 14 residues in the CDR3. With V trimmed by 4 bases and J by 5 bases, 7 bases remained unmatched. CDR1 is SGHNT and CDR2 is YYREEE in the germline V gene (reference sequence). The CDR3 DNA follows: TGTGCCAGCAGCCAATGGGACAGGATGACTGAAGCTTTCTTT. Its protein is CASSQWDRMTEAFF.

The rearrangement joins TRBV7-3 to TRBJ2-2, with 7 nucleotides matching TRBD2. V lost 5 bases, J lost 1 base, and 7 bases stayed unmatched. Germline CDR1 is SGHTA and CDR2 is FQGTGA. The CDR3 contains 16 residues. The CDR3 bases are TGTGCCAGCAGCCCATTGGGACTAAAGAACACCGGGGAGCTGTTTTTT. It specifies CASSPLGLKNTGELFF.

This chain uses TRBV4-3 with TRBJ1-2; D not certain. The CDR3 extends over 14 amino acids. The V gene's germline CDR1 is LGHNA and CDR2 YSLEER. Trimming took 0 bases from V and 2 from J, leaving 7 bases between them. Here the CDR3 reads CASSQDVGNYGYTF. The CDR3 bases are TGCGCCAGCAGCCAAGACGTAGGGAACTATGGCTACACCTTC.

This clonotype showed up many times. This sequence joins TRBV7-8 and TRBJ2-5; tentative D call: TRBD2 (7 bases). Germline V CDR1 and CDR2: SGHVS, FQNEAQ. CDR3 size: 14 residues. Trimming took 4 bases from V and 4 from J, leaving 13 bases between them. The CDR3 loop is CASSSRGGGETQYF. CDR3 bases: TGTGCCAGCAGCTCCAGGGGCGGGGGAGAGACCCAGTACTTC.

This clonotype has more than one count but fewer than ten. V usage is TRBV5-1 and J usage is TRBJ2-7; 8 bases line up with TRBD1. V gave up 1 base and J gave up 1 base; unmatched junction bases: 4. Germline-derived CDR1 and CDR2 are SGHRS and YFSETQ. CDR3 length equals 15 residues. The CDR3 sequence is CASSLSQGASYEQYF. The CDR3 nucleotides are TGCGCCAGCAGCTTGAGCCAGGGGGCTTCCTACGAGCAGTACTTC.

The chain joins TRBV3-1 to TRBJ2-7; D ambiguous. CDR3 length: 13 residues. Trimming cost V 1 base and J 4 bases, with 8 bases left between them. Per germline, CDR1 LGHDT and CDR2 YNNKEL (reference sequence). The CDR3 region is CASSQGRLYEQYF. In DNA form, the CDR3 reads TGTGCCAGCAGCCAAGGGCGTCTGTACGAGCAGTACTTC.